This T cell receptor beta chain was sequenced during a study of shared clonotypes between healthy human individuals. In regard to this clone: A much larger clonotype is one base distant, so this may be a read error.

Germline V lookup: CDR1 GTSNPN, CDR2 SVGIG (reference sequence). This CDR3 has 13 residues. Donors, healthy HIV-negative adults, lacked recent acute infections or vaccinations. At a deep level, the assay was run. Across several immunoSEQ plates, the genomic DNA of each subset was split evenly. Assay: immunoSEQ multiplex PCR; the TCRdb copy retains only in-frame clones and omits some. Altogether 490,000 or so clones are present, roughly four fifths being singletons, with the ten largest covering over 10%. Sequencing was done on a sample of PBMCs. The gene calls are TRBV30 and TRBJ1-1, with D unresolved. The sequence was collected from a woman in her 40s in good health. Some clones in this sample may be carry-over from other donors' samples. CDR3 coding DNA: TGTGCCTGGAGTGTAGTACTAGGAACTGAAGCTCTCTTT. It translates to CAWSVVLGTEALF.